The 20 T cell receptor beta chains below all came from one sample that was sequenced in a study of blood T cell repertoires in COVID-19. The repertoire was sequenced with immunoSEQ multiplex PCR; TCRdb's copy has only in-frame clones and lacks some. The profile shows hundreds of thousands of clones, around 89% of them singletons. Sequenced sample: peripheral blood. The receptor set was obtained from a young woman with acute or convalescent COVID-19.

The V and J genes are TRBV30 and TRBJ1-5, with a weak D call TRBD1 (5 bases). The CDR3 length is 13 residues. Germline CDR1 and CDR2: GTSNPN and SVGIG (reference sequence). The V gene lost 4 bases and the J gene lost 5 bases, with 12 bases spanning the gap. The CDR3 nucleotides read TGTGCCTGGAACGGCAGGGAGGATCAGCCCCAGCATTTT. This encodes CAWNGREDQPQHF. The whole variable domain, remainder taken from reference TRBV30 and TRBJ1-5, is SQTIHQWPATLVQPVGSPLSLECTVEGTSNPNLYWYRQAAGRGLQLLFYSVGIGQISSEVPQNLSASRPQDRQFILSSKKLLLSDSGFYLCAWNGREDQPQHFGDGTRLSIL.

The chain is built from TRBV19 and TRBJ1-1; 7 bases agree with TRBD1. After removal of 4 bases from V and 0 bases from J, the junction contained 5 bases not matched to a gene. The CDR3 contains 15 residues. CDR1 and CDR2 from the germline V gene are LNHDA and SQIVND (reference sequence). The CDR3 region is CASSRTGLMNTEAFF. The CDR3 coding sequence is TGTGCCAGTAGTAGGACAGGCCTCATGAACACTGAAGCTTTCTTT.

The genes are TRBV6-6 and TRBJ1-2; 8 bases fit TRBD1. With V trimmed by 8 bases and J by 8 bases, 16 bases remained unmatched. The CDR3 totals 15 residues. Germline CDR1 MNHNY, CDR2 SVGAGI (reference sequence). The CDR3 region is CASDRGDGPGTGYTF. CDR3 in DNA: TGTGCCAGCGACAGGGGAGATGGACCTGGGACGGGCTACACCTTC.

This chain connects TRBV28 to TRBJ2-7; 7 bases are shared with TRBD1. V trimming: 2 bases; J trimming: 2 bases; junction bases outside the gene matches: 3. The length of the CDR3 is 14 residues. Germline values: CDR1 MDHEN, CDR2 SYDVKM. The CDR3 region is CASSLPQGAYEQYF. The DNA for the CDR3 is TGTGCCAGCAGTTTACCTCAGGGGGCCTACGAGCAGTACTTC.

The chain employs TRBV7-9 and TRBJ1-5; no clear D gene. Germline CDR1 and CDR2: SEHNR and FQNEAQ (reference sequence). The V and J ends lost 1 base and 0 bases respectively, with 4 bases between them. The CDR3 is 14 amino acids. CDR3 amino acids: CASSLDNSNQPQHF. The CDR3 coding sequence is TGTGCCAGCAGCTTAGACAATAGCAATCAGCCCCAGCATTTT.

The chain couples TRBV5-1 to TRBJ2-5; 10 positions match TRBD2. The V segment lost 2 bases and the J segment 2 bases; nucleotides outside the gene matches: 9. CDR1 is SGHRS and CDR2 is YFSETQ in the germline V gene. The CDR3 sequence is 17 residues long. The CDR3 DNA is TGCGCCAGCAGCTTCCCTAGCGGGGGAAACAATCAAGAGACCCAGTACTTC. Its translation is CASSFPSGGNNQETQYF.

The CDR3 DNA is TGTGCCAGCAGTGAATCTCTACTTGTGAACTATGGCTACACCTTC. Encoded protein: CASSESLLVNYGYTF. The V call is TRBV25-1, the J call TRBJ1-2; D is ambiguous. CDR1 and CDR2 (germline): MGHDK, SYGVNS. Trimming removed 1 base from V and 2 bases from J, with 11 bases in between. This CDR3 has 15 residues.

The chain joins TRBV6-6 to TRBJ2-7; TRBD2 is a possible D gene (6 bases). The CDR3 is 12 amino acids. Germline CDR1 MNHNY, CDR2 SVGAGI (reference sequence). V lost 6 bases and J 7 bases, leaving 13 bases between the germline ends. The CDR3 spells CASRDGGREQYF. The CDR3, as DNA: TGTGCCAGCAGGGACGGGGGAAGAGAGCAGTACTTC.

This chain connects TRBV6-2 or TRBV6-3 to TRBJ1-4, with D uncertain. The germline gives CDR1 MNHEY, CDR2 SVGEGT. This CDR3 is built from 15 residues. V was clipped by 2 bases and J by 0 bases, with 7 bases between them. CDR3 sequence (DNA): TGTGCCAGCAGTTACGACACAACAACTAATGAAAAACTGTTTTTT. The encoded protein is CASSYDTTTNEKLFF.

This clone appeared many times. The chain carries TRBV5-6 and TRBJ1-1; no reliable D call. Trimming cost V 4 bases and J 1 base, with 14 bases left between them. Germline V gene sequence: CDR1 SGHDT, CDR2 YYEEEE. The CDR3 runs to 15 residues. CDR3 region: CASSIFVGWNTEAFF. As DNA, the CDR3 is TGTGCCAGCAGCATCTTCGTGGGCTGGAACACTGAAGCTTTCTTT.

The chain links TRBV6-4 to TRBJ1-6, with 9 bases aligning to TRBD1. The length of the CDR3 is 17 residues. Per germline, CDR1 MRHNA and CDR2 SNTAGT. Trimming cost V 9 bases and J 6 bases; bases outside gene matches: 15. The CDR3, as DNA: TGTGCCAGAACCGGGACAGGGCCGGTTCTTAGTAATTCACCCCTCCACTTT. Translated, it gives CARTGTGPVLSNSPLHF.

The V and J genes are TRBV6-5 and TRBJ2-7, with 8 nucleotides matching TRBD2. CDR3 length: 14 amino acids. The germline V gene has CDR1 MNHEY and CDR2 SVGAGI. V was pared by 2 bases and J by 7 bases, with 7 bases of the junction left unmatched. CDR3 coding DNA: TGTGCCAGCAGTTACCCCTCGCTAGCGGGTGAGCAGTACTTC. This translates into CASSYPSLAGEQYF.

The chain recombines TRBV11-2 with TRBJ2-7, with TRBD2 matching 7 bases. Germline V gene data show CDR1 as SGHAT and CDR2 as FQNNGV. CDR3 length equals 15 residues. The V segment lost 0 bases and the J segment 4 bases; nucleotides outside the gene matches: 6. The CDR3 loop reads CASSLDRVSGYEQYF. The CDR3 DNA reads as TGTGCCAGCAGCTTAGATCGGGTTAGCGGGTACGAGCAGTACTTC. The variable domain in full, completed from reference TRBV11-2 and TRBJ2-7, reads EAGVAQSPRYKIIEKRQSVAFWCNPISGHATLYWYQQILGQGPKLLIQFQNNGVVDDSQLPKDRFSAERLKGVDSTLKIQPAKLEDSAVYLCASSLDRVSGYEQYFGPGTRLTVT.

This rearrangement joins TRBV24-1 to TRBJ2-1, with 7 bases aligning to TRBD2. Trimming cost V 0 bases and J 1 base; bases outside gene matches: 5. This CDR3 comprises 17 residues. Germline CDR1 reads KGHDR; CDR2 reads SFDVKD. CDR3 loop: CATSDLKAGVSYNEQFF. As DNA, the CDR3 is TGTGCCACCAGTGATTTGAAGGCGGGGGTATCCTACAATGAGCAGTTCTTC.

V is TRBV15 and J is TRBJ1-1; 7 nucleotides agree with TRBD1. The CDR3 totals 15 residues. CDR1 LNHNV and CDR2 YYDKDF come from the germline V gene (reference sequence). Trimming took 8 bases from V and 1 from J; bases not matched to a gene: 10. The CDR3 protein is CATRRWRQGNTEAFF. DNA for the CDR3: TGTGCCACCCGACGGTGGAGACAGGGGAACACTGAAGCTTTCTTT.

The V call is TRBV12-5, the J call TRBJ1-3; the match to TRBD1 covers 9 bases. CDR3 length: 14 residues. CDR1 and CDR2 from the germline V gene are LGHNT and FRNRAP. Trimming took 6 bases from V and 7 from J; bases not matched to a gene: 7. The CDR3 spells CASGRGQGTNTIYF. In DNA, the CDR3 is TGTGCTAGTGGCCGAGGACAGGGGACGAACACCATATATTTT.

On this clone itself: One end of the junction varies from germline; a read error may be responsible. This sequence joins TRBV7-9 and TRBJ1-5, with 9 positions matching TRBD1. The CDR3 spans 16 residues. CDR1 SEHNR and CDR2 FQNEAQ come from the germline V gene (reference sequence). CDR3 in DNA: TGTGCCAGCAGCCTAGCCGCCGGGACAGGGAATCAGCCCCAGCATTTT. This codes for CASSLAAGTGNQPQHF.

This clone was seen a handful of times. V and J are TRBV2 and TRBJ2-7; tentatively, D is TRBD1 (6 bases). Germline CDR1 and CDR2: SNHLY and FYNNEI. This CDR3 is 12 amino acids long. Trimming took 1 base from V and 11 from J, leaving 12 bases between them. The CDR3 sequence: CASSEVMAGEYF. The CDR3 bases are TGTGCCAGCAGTGAAGTCATGGCAGGGGAGTACTTC.

The V call is TRBV18, the J call TRBJ1-1; no clear D. V lost 6 bases, J lost 1 base, and 9 bases lay in between. The germline V gene has CDR1 KGHSH and CDR2 LQKENI. This CDR3 is built from 13 residues. The CDR3, as DNA: TGTGCCAGCTCTCTCGGGGAGAACACTGAAGCTTTCTTT. It encodes CASSLGENTEAFF.

V gene TRBV6-5 combines with J gene TRBJ1-1, with D possibly matching TRBD1 (5 bases). The CDR3 contains 14 residues. Looked up from germline, CDR1 is MNHEY and CDR2 is SVGAGI. The ends were cut back, 0 bases at V and 4 bases at J, with 9 bases in the middle. CDR3: CASSYSGEGTEAFF. As DNA, the CDR3 is TGTGCCAGCAGTTACTCGGGGGAGGGCACTGAAGCTTTCTTT.